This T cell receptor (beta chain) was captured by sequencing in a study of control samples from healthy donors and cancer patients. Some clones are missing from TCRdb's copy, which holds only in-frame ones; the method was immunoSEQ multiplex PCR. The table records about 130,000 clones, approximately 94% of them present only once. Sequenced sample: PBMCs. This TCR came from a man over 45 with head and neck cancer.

CDR3 region: CASRFDREEKLFF. The CDR3 nucleotides read TGTGCCAGCAGGTTTGACAGGGAGGAAAAACTGTTTTTT. The V call is TRBV2, the J call TRBJ1-4, with TRBD1 matching over 7 bases. CDR3 length: 13 residues. The junction had 6 bases not matched to a gene; V was cut back by 6 bases and J by 8 bases. Germline lookup yields CDR1 SNHLY and CDR2 FYNNEI.